The 7 T cell receptor beta chains listed next were all sequenced from one sample in a study of T-cell memory formation after mild COVID-19. TCRdb analysed the 5' RACE reads with MiXCR anew, one entry per CDR3 protein. The sample contains 400,000 to 500,000 distinct CDR3 sequences, 20% of which appear only once. Sequencing was carried out using PBMCs or a T cell subset sorted from them (not recorded which). The receptors shown here come from an adult woman who had mild COVID-19 (a few samples of this study predate the infection). Cell type and time point are not known.

The chain uses TRBV5-1 and TRBJ2-1; D may be TRBD2 (7 bases). Germline CDR1 reads SGHRS; CDR2 reads YFSETQ. The length of the CDR3 is 15 residues. The CDR3 DNA reads as TGCGCTACTAAGGATGGGGGGGCCTACGACAATGAGCAGTTCTTC. This sequence encodes CATKDGGAYDNEQFF.

This chain links TRBV18 with TRBJ2-3; 10 positions match TRBD2. The CDR3 length is 18 residues. Germline CDR1 reads KGHSH; CDR2 reads LQKENI. V lost 3 bases, J lost 1 base, and 10 bases stayed unmatched. The CDR3 coding sequence is TGTGCCAGCTCACCGGGACTAGCGCCGAATTTGGGCACAGATACGCAGTATTTT. It yields the protein CASSPGLAPNLGTDTQYF.

J is TRBJ2-7 and V is TRBV20-1, with 8 positions matching TRBD1. Germline lookup yields CDR1 DFQATT and CDR2 SNEGSKA (reference sequence). With V trimmed by 7 bases and J by 6 bases, 11 bases remained unmatched. The CDR3 runs 13 residues. The CDR3 region has the DNA TGCAGTGTCCCCCGGACAGGGATGTCCGAGCAGTACTTC. This sequence encodes CSVPRTGMSEQYF.

This clonotype was counted a few times. The genes are TRBV4-1 and TRBJ1-5; maybe TRBD1 (6 bases). The CDR3 covers 14 residues. V lost 3 bases and J lost 4, with 10 bases in between. Germline-derived CDR1 and CDR2 are MGHRA and YSYEKL. CDR3 DNA: TGCGCCAGCAGCCAGGGACACCAGAATCAGCCCCAGCATTTT. Translation gives CASSQGHQNQPQHF.

For this clonotype: The conserved final phenylalanine or tryptophan is absent from the CDR3, which likely points to a read error. No DNA is shown, since the ends of the CDR3 on it are uncertain; the CDR3 is the one TCRdb lists. The chain couples TRBV7-6 to TRBJ2-1; TRBD1 is the table's D call, not checked against the DNA. Counting both end residues, the CDR3 totals 13 amino acids. CDR1 and CDR2 (germline): SGHVS, FNYEAQ. The CDR3 reads CASSPGGGEPQIL.

This clonotype was detected ten times or more. The genes are TRBV20-1 and TRBJ2-7, with D perhaps matching TRBD2 (5 bases). Germline CDR1 is DFQATT and CDR2 is SNEGSKA (reference sequence). This CDR3 contains 13 residues. Trimming took off 3 bases at V and 3 bases at J, with 12 bases between the two ends. The CDR3 coding sequence is TGCAGTGCTAGGTTGTCAGGACTCTACGAGCAGTACTTC. Its protein product is CSARLSGLYEQYF.

This clonotype was picked up a small number of times. The V and J genes are TRBV7-9 and TRBJ2-3; D could derive from TRBD1 or TRBD2 (5 bases each). The length of the CDR3 is 14 residues. Germline V gene sequence: CDR1 SEHNR, CDR2 FQNEAQ (reference sequence). The V end lost 1 base, the J end lost 6 bases, and 11 bases lay between the germline ends. CDR3 nucleotides: TGTGCCAGCAGCTTAGAGGAACGGGGCGATACGCAGTATTTT. As protein: CASSLEERGDTQYF.